The 20 T cell receptor beta chains reported below all come from one sample, sequenced in a study of CD8+CD57+ T cells in acquired aplastic anemia. Genomic DNA, the template, was used for profiling of the TCR beta VDJ and CDR3. TCRdb re-called the reads through MiXCR, storing one row per CDR3 protein. The table records 150,000 to 180,000 distinct CDR3 sequences, over 50% of them present only once. Patients sequenced had flow cytometry evidence of CD8+CD57+ cell expansion. The sequenced material came from sorted CD4+, CD8+, or CD8+CD57+ T cells (not recorded which) from PBMCs. All receptors derive from a human donor with aplastic anemia.

This clonotype occurred many times. The rearrangement links TRBV6-1 to TRBJ2-5, with TRBD2 identical over 13 bases. V trimming: 6 bases; J trimming: 2 bases; junction bases outside the gene matches: 0. The CDR3 is made up of 14 amino acids. Germline V CDR1 and CDR2: MNHNS, SASEGT. CDR3 in amino acids: CASRTSGGQETQYF. CDR3 DNA: TGTGCCAGCAGGACTAGCGGGGGGCAAGAGACCCAGTACTTC.

V gene TRBV15 combines with J gene TRBJ2-7, with 9 bases aligning to TRBD2. The CDR3 extends over 15 amino acids. Germline CDR1 and CDR2: LNHNV and YYDKDF (reference sequence). V lost 4 bases, J lost 0 bases, and 4 bases stayed unmatched. CDR3 amino acids: CATSTGTSYSYEQYF. CDR3 bases: TGTGCCACCAGCACCGGGACTAGCTACTCCTACGAGCAGTACTTC.

A few counts support this clonotype. This may be a read error, as it is one base from a much larger clone. The chain is built from TRBV4-2 and TRBJ2-7; D is perhaps TRBD2 (5 bases). In germline, CDR1 is LGHNA, CDR2 YNFKEQ. The CDR3 loop spans 17 amino acids. The DNA for the CDR3 is TGTACCAGCAGCCAGGACCCGCTCCACGGGGAGCACTACGAGCAGTACTTC. This translates into CTSSQDPLHGEHYEQYF.

This clonotype was counted only a few times. The CDR3 reads CATRDGKRGYGYTF. Here the CDR3 DNA reads TGTGCCACCAGGGACGGAAAACGTGGCTATGGCTACACCTTC. The V call is TRBV10-3, the J call TRBJ1-2; D may be TRBD1 (5 bases). The CDR3 has 14 residues. Germline loops: CDR1 ENHRY, CDR2 SYGVKD. V was clipped by 10 bases and J by 4 bases, with 19 bases between them.

This clonotype appeared a single time. The genes are TRBV19 and TRBJ2-6, with 10 bases fitting TRBD1. The CDR3 totals 14 residues. Germline CDR1 is LNHDA and CDR2 is SQIVND (reference sequence). V was pared by 3 bases and J by 12 bases, with 5 bases of the junction left unmatched. CDR3 nucleotides: TGTGCCAGTAGTATGGGGGGACAGGGGAGCGTCCTGACTTTC. It codes for CASSMGGQGSVLTF.

The chain is built from TRBV24-1 and TRBJ1-5; no reliable D call. With 11 bases removed from V and 0 bases from J, the gap between germline ends came to 16 bases. Germline V gene lookup returns CDR1 KGHDR and CDR2 SFDVKD. This CDR3 has 15 amino acids. CDR3 DNA: TGTGCCAGCAGCTCGGACGGAAATAGCAATCAGCCCCAGCATTTT. Amino acid sequence: CASSSDGNSNQPQHF.

The chain uses TRBV29-1 and TRBJ2-5; 10 nucleotides match TRBD1. After removal of 6 bases from V and 5 bases from J, the junction contained 9 bases not matched to a gene. Per the germline V gene, CDR1 is SQVTM and CDR2 is ANQGSEA. This CDR3 spans 14 amino acids. The CDR3 protein is CSVRQGAGAETQYF. Written as DNA, the CDR3 is TGCAGCGTAAGACAGGGGGCTGGAGCGGAGACCCAGTACTTC.

Notes on this clonotype: An end of the junction does not agree with germline; a read error may underlie this. The chain couples TRBV7-9 to TRBJ1-2; the D is unclear. Germline values: CDR1 SEHNR, CDR2 FQNEAQ (reference sequence). The CDR3 runs 13 residues. The CDR3 sequence is CASTLGINYGYTF. CDR3 bases: TGTGCCAGCACCTTAGGTATTAACTATGGCTACACCTTC.

This rearrangement joins TRBV24-1 to TRBJ2-2; 8 nucleotides match TRBD1. The germline V gene has CDR1 KGHDR and CDR2 SFDVKD. Trimming took 9 bases from V and 5 from J; bases not matched to a gene: 4. The CDR3 loop spans 13 amino acids. CDR3 DNA: TGTGCCACCCTTGACAGGGGTACCGGGGAGCTGTTTTTT. It specifies CATLDRGTGELFF.

This clonotype was counted ten times or more. The rearrangement links TRBV6-1 to TRBJ2-2, with 13 positions matching TRBD2. This CDR3 is built from 16 residues. With 5 bases clipped from V and 2 bases from J, the junction kept 2 bases outside the gene matches. The germline gives CDR1 MNHNS, CDR2 SASEGT. CDR3 coding DNA: TGTGCCAGCAGTACTAGCGGGGGGGCTAACACCGGGGAGCTGTTTTTT. This encodes CASSTSGGANTGELFF.

The chain carries TRBV7-2 and TRBJ1-2; D possibly corresponds to TRBD1 (6 bases). The length of the CDR3 is 13 residues. V gave up 3 bases and J gave up 5 bases, with 10 bases separating them. Germline-derived CDR1 and CDR2 are SGHTA and FQGNSA. This chain's CDR3 is CASSFGGAYGYTF. The CDR3 DNA reads as TGTGCCAGCAGCTTCGGGGGGGCTTATGGCTACACCTTC.

The chain links TRBV6-2 or TRBV6-3 to TRBJ2-1; no clear D gene. V dropped 0 bases and J dropped 8 bases, with 14 bases sitting between them. There are 15 residues in the CDR3. CDR1 and CDR2 (germline): MNHEY, SVGEGT. The CDR3 spells CASSYSTWDVDEQFF. CDR3 nucleotides: TGTGCCAGCAGTTACTCCACTTGGGATGTTGATGAGCAGTTCTTC.

This clonotype has more than one count but fewer than ten. The rearrangement links TRBV5-4 to TRBJ1-5; D perhaps matches TRBD1 (5 bases). The CDR3 spans 16 residues. V lost 10 bases to trimming and J lost 4 bases, with 24 bases between them. Germline CDR1 reads SGHNT; CDR2 reads YYREEE (reference sequence). CDR3 region: CAATSAPGLRNQPQHF. In DNA, the CDR3 is TGTGCCGCTACCTCGGCCCCGGGACTTCGGAATCAGCCCCAGCATTTT.

The V gene is TRBV24-1, the J gene TRBJ1-1, with 7 nucleotides matching TRBD1. The CDR3 is 13 residues long. V shed 7 bases, J shed 1 base, and the junction held 2 bases outside the gene matches. The germline gives CDR1 KGHDR, CDR2 SFDVKD. DNA of the CDR3: TGTGCCACCAGAACAGGGGCGAACACTGAAGCTTTCTTT. Its protein product is CATRTGANTEAFF.

This clonotype has a count of ten or more. The rearrangement links TRBV7-9 to TRBJ2-7; TRBD2 might be the D (5 bases). Trimming cost V 5 bases and J 2 bases, with 13 bases left between them. This CDR3 comprises 14 residues. Germline V gene lookup returns CDR1 SEHNR and CDR2 FQNEAQ (reference sequence). The CDR3 DNA sequence: TGTGCCAGCAGCACCCAGGACGGGACCTACGAGCAGTACTTC. Translated: CASSTQDGTYEQYF.

J is TRBJ1-2 and V is TRBV24-1; D is possibly TRBD1 (6 bases). V lost 3 bases to trimming and J lost 4 bases, with 11 bases between them. Germline CDR1 reads KGHDR; CDR2 reads SFDVKD. This CDR3 is built from 14 residues. This chain's CDR3 is CATSDRLQGYGYTF. DNA for the CDR3: TGTGCCACCAGTGATAGGTTACAGGGCTATGGCTACACCTTC.

V and J are TRBV29-1 and TRBJ2-1; 10 bases line up with TRBD2. V lost 5 bases, J lost 9 bases, and 4 bases stayed unmatched. The CDR3 has 12 residues. Germline CDR1 SQVTM, CDR2 ANQGSEA. Here the CDR3 DNA reads TGCAGCGTTCTCCTAGCGGGAGTTGAGCAGTTCTTC. It is translated as CSVLLAGVEQFF.

This sequence joins TRBV7-7 and TRBJ1-1, with 7 bases lining up with TRBD1. Germline-derived CDR1 and CDR2 are SSHAT and FNYEAQ (reference sequence). This CDR3 is 12 amino acids long. The CDR3 is CASPGTATEAFF. The CDR3 DNA sequence: TGTGCTAGCCCCGGGACAGCTACTGAAGCTTTCTTT.

This clonotype was picked up a small number of times. V is TRBV2 and J is TRBJ2-6, with D uncertain. The length of the CDR3 is 14 residues. Germline V gives CDR1 SNHLY, CDR2 FYNNEI. V lost 6 bases to trimming and J lost 4 bases, with 10 bases between them. The CDR3 region is CASRFGSGANVLTF. The DNA of the CDR3 is TGTGCCAGCAGGTTTGGATCGGGGGCCAACGTCCTGACTTTC.

The chain has TRBV20-1 and TRBJ2-7, with 9 nucleotides matching TRBD1. Trimming removed 6 bases from V and 0 bases from J; junction bases left unmatched: 3. Germline values: CDR1 DFQATT, CDR2 SNEGSKA (reference sequence). The CDR3 sequence is 13 residues long. The CDR3 DNA reads as TGCAGTGCCAAGACAGGGGGCTCCTACGAGCAGTACTTC. Translation gives CSAKTGGSYEQYF.